The 26 T cell receptor beta chains reported below all come from one sample, sequenced in a study of control samples from healthy donors and cancer patients. Assay used: immunoSEQ multiplex PCR; TCRdb lists only in-frame clones, some missing. The sample records 150,000 to 200,000 clones, about 93% being singletons. The sequenced sample consisted of blood. These receptors were collected from a man younger than 30 in good health.

This clone turned up a few times. This chain links TRBV6-5 with TRBJ2-1; TRBD2 is a possible D gene (6 bases). The V gene lost 10 bases and the J gene lost 7 bases, with 23 bases spanning the gap. Germline assignment: CDR1 MNHEY and CDR2 SVGAGI. This CDR3 is built from 15 residues. The CDR3 nucleotides read TGTGCCACCGCGGACTACGGACGGGAAATAAATGAGCAGTTCTTC. As protein: CATADYGREINEQFF.

The V gene is TRBV19, the J gene TRBJ1-5, with TRBD1 matching over 10 bases. Germline V gene sequence: CDR1 LNHDA, CDR2 SQIVND (reference sequence). The V and J ends lost 7 bases and 3 bases, in that order; junction bases with no gene match: 6. CDR3 length equals 15 residues. The CDR3 is CASTPDRGFNQPQHF. The CDR3 DNA sequence: TGTGCCAGTACCCCGGACAGGGGGTTCAATCAGCCCCAGCATTTT.

In DNA form, the CDR3 reads TGCGCCAGCAGCCACGGGACAGGGTTGTTAAATTCACCCCTCCACTTT. This codes for CASSHGTGLLNSPLHF. The chain employs TRBV4-1 and TRBJ1-6; 9 positions agree with TRBD1. The ends lost 3 bases at V and 7 bases at J; junction bases unmatched: 7. The CDR3 is 16 amino acids. Germline CDR1 reads MGHRA; CDR2 reads YSYEKL.

There are a few counts of this clone. The chain combines TRBV19 with TRBJ2-2; TRBD2 aligns across 10 bases. J gave up 2 bases and V 5 bases, and 2 bases lay outside the gene matches. The CDR3 runs 15 residues. The germline V gene encodes CDR1 LNHDA and CDR2 SQIVND (reference sequence). CDR3 nucleotide sequence: TGTGCCAGTAGTGGACTAGCGGCTAACACCGGGGAGCTGTTTTTT. Protein sequence: CASSGLAANTGELFF.

This chain uses TRBV3-1 (or the pseudogene TRBV3-2) with TRBJ2-1; 8 bases map to TRBD1. V dropped 4 bases and J dropped 4; count of bases not matched to a gene: 9. This CDR3 is 16 amino acids long. Germline values: CDR1 LGHDT, CDR2 YNNKEL (reference sequence). The CDR3 here is CASSLDRGRGYNEQFF. CDR3 DNA sequence: TGTGCCAGCAGCCTCGACAGGGGTCGTGGTTACAATGAGCAGTTCTTC.

The chain has TRBV10-2 and TRBJ1-5; D gene unclear. This CDR3 has 14 amino acids. The germline CDR1 and CDR2 sequences are WSHSY and SAAADI. V dropped 7 bases and J dropped 5 bases, with 15 bases sitting between them. In DNA form, the CDR3 reads TGCGCCAGCACGCCCAGTACAACCGATCAGCCCCAGCATTTT. This encodes CASTPSTTDQPQHF.

The V and J genes are TRBV3-1 (or the pseudogene TRBV3-2) and TRBJ1-5; D is uncertain. Trimming removed 1 base at V and 4 bases at J, with 11 bases between. This CDR3 is built from 15 residues. Germline CDR1 LGHDT, CDR2 YNNKEL (reference sequence). The CDR3 nucleotides are TGTGCCAGCAGCCAAGGCATGATAATTAATCAGCCCCAGCATTTT. Translation: CASSQGMIINQPQHF.

This clone was detected only once. This chain connects TRBV27 to TRBJ1-5; D is unclear. Germline assignment: CDR1 MNHEY and CDR2 SMNVEV (reference sequence). The CDR3 has 14 residues. The germline V and J ends were trimmed by 3 bases and 3 bases, with 9 bases remaining between them. CDR3 sequence reads: CASSFRGSNQPQHF. The CDR3 DNA reads TGTGCCAGCAGTTTTCGTGGTTCCAATCAGCCCCAGCATTTT.

The chain uses TRBV28 and TRBJ1-4, with D unclear. V shed 3 bases and J shed 4 bases, with 24 bases lying between them. The CDR3 runs 19 residues. CDR1 MDHEN and CDR2 SYDVKM come from the germline V gene. The CDR3: CASSLALGRLKMLNEKLFF. CDR3 in DNA: TGTGCCAGCAGTTTGGCACTTGGACGGTTAAAGATGCTTAATGAAAAACTGTTTTTT.

DNA of the CDR3: TGTGCCAGTAGTATCATGGACAGGGACTATGGCTACACCTTC. It is translated as CASSIMDRDYGYTF. The chain employs TRBV19 and TRBJ1-2, with TRBD1 matching over 8 bases. This CDR3 has 14 amino acids. CDR1 is LNHDA, CDR2 SQIVND, per germline (reference sequence). The V and J ends lost 3 bases and 3 bases, in that order; junction bases with no gene match: 3. Full variable domain (outside the CDR3, taken from reference TRBV19 and TRBJ1-2): DGGITQSPKYLFRKEGQNVTLSCEQNLNHDAMYWYRQDPGQGLRLIYYSQIVNDFQKGDIAEGYSVSREKKESFPLTVTSAQKNPTAFYLCASSIMDRDYGYTFGSGTRLTVV.

The gene calls are TRBV19 and TRBJ1-1, with D unclear. V dropped 7 bases and J dropped 1 base, with 10 bases sitting between them. CDR1 is LNHDA, CDR2 SQIVND, per germline (reference sequence). The CDR3 totals 13 residues. CDR3 nucleotides: TGTGCCAGTACCCCGGGGAAGAACACTGAAGCTTTCTTT. It codes for CASTPGKNTEAFF.

V usage is TRBV19 and J usage is TRBJ1-5; a weak D match, TRBD1 (5 bases). This CDR3 has 14 amino acids. Germline loops: CDR1 LNHDA, CDR2 SQIVND (reference sequence). Trimming left V 8 bases short and J 2 bases short, with 13 bases between. CDR3 amino acids: CASLLRGGNQPQHF. The CDR3 coding sequence is TGTGCCAGTCTACTTAGGGGAGGCAATCAGCCCCAGCATTTT.

This chain joins TRBV6-6 and TRBJ1-2, with a weak D call TRBD1 (6 bases). The germline V gene has CDR1 MNHNY and CDR2 SVGAGI (reference sequence). V was pared by 7 bases and J by 8 bases, with 20 bases between. The CDR3 is made up of 14 amino acids. The CDR3 here is CASILLRGAGGYTF. In nucleotides, the CDR3 is TGTGCCAGCATCCTCCTTAGGGGGGCGGGAGGCTACACCTTC.

This chain uses TRBV3-1 (or the pseudogene TRBV3-2) with TRBJ2-7; TRBD2 aligns across 9 bases. CDR1 and CDR2 (germline): LGHDT, YNNKEL (reference sequence). Trimming removed 3 bases from V and 2 bases from J; junction bases left unmatched: 14. This CDR3 is 18 amino acids long. CDR3 sequence (DNA): TGTGCCAGCAGCCAGTGGGTGACGTTGCGGGGGGGACCCTACGAGCAGTACTTC. Protein: CASSQWVTLRGGPYEQYF.

The chain joins TRBV20-1 to TRBJ2-1; D is unresolved. Per the germline V gene, CDR1 is DFQATT and CDR2 is SNEGSKA (reference sequence). Deletions cut 5 bases from V and 9 bases from J, with 11 bases between. The CDR3 is made up of 11 amino acids. The DNA for the CDR3 is TGCAGTGCTTTTTTGGGTGTTGAGCAGTTCTTC. Protein: CSAFLGVEQFF.

V gene TRBV7-9 combines with J gene TRBJ2-1, with 9 bases identical to TRBD1. The CDR3 length is 15 residues. The V and J ends lost 1 base and 5 bases, in that order; junction bases with no gene match: 3. Germline V gene data show CDR1 as SEHNR and CDR2 as FQNEAQ (reference sequence). The CDR3: CASSLGDREHNEQFF. The CDR3 region has the DNA TGTGCCAGCAGCTTAGGGGACAGGGAACACAATGAGCAGTTCTTC.

The chain is built from TRBV19 and TRBJ1-6, with 7 bases aligning to TRBD1. From germline, CDR1 is LNHDA and CDR2 SQIVND (reference sequence). The V segment lost 7 bases and the J segment 9 bases; nucleotides outside the gene matches: 6. The CDR3 has 13 residues. CDR3 amino acids: CASTTGVSSPLHF. The CDR3 DNA sequence: TGTGCCAGTACAACAGGGGTAAGTTCACCCCTCCACTTT.

The chain recombines TRBV7-8 with TRBJ2-1, with 7 bases lining up with TRBD1. Germline lookup yields CDR1 SGHVS and CDR2 FQNEAQ. The ends lost 3 bases at V and 1 base at J; junction bases unmatched: 12. The length of the CDR3 is 18 residues. The CDR3 coding sequence is TGTGCCAGCAGCTTCCGACATAGGGACAGTGGGTCCTACAATGAGCAGTTCTTC. Its translation is CASSFRHRDSGSYNEQFF.

The count of this clone is one. The V and J genes are TRBV3-1 (or the pseudogene TRBV3-2) and TRBJ1-6, with 7 bases identical to TRBD1. The trim removed 10 bases at V and 5 bases at J, leaving 11 bases unmatched. The CDR3 extends over 15 amino acids. Germline CDR1 LGHDT, CDR2 YNNKEL (reference sequence). The CDR3 sequence: CATGWGDRDNSPLHF. In DNA, the CDR3 is TGTGCCACCGGGTGGGGAGACAGGGATAATTCACCCCTCCACTTT.

In the case of this clone: Its ends do not fully match the called genes, so a read error is possible. The V call is TRBV7-6, the J call TRBJ2-1; possible D gene TRBD1, 10 bases. CDR1 and CDR2 (germline): SGHVS, FNYEAQ. This CDR3 spans 16 amino acids. The CDR3 nucleotides are TGTGCCAGCAGCCTAGCGGGACAGGGGTCGTACAATGAGCAGTTCTTC. As protein: CASSLAGQGSYNEQFF.

The rearrangement uses TRBV18 and TRBJ2-1, with 7 bases that match TRBD1. V lost 0 bases to trimming and J lost 1 base; unmatched junction nucleotides: 6. Germline assignment: CDR1 KGHSH and CDR2 LQKENI. The CDR3 runs 17 residues. This CDR3 is CASSPPGGARSYNEQFF. The CDR3 coding sequence is TGTGCCAGCTCACCACCAGGGGGCGCTCGGTCCTACAATGAGCAGTTCTTC. Supplemented by reference TRBV18 and TRBJ2-1, the full variable domain reads NAGVMQNPRHLVRRRGQEARLRCSPMKGHSHVYWYRQLPEEGLKFMVYLQKENIIDESGMPKERFSAEFPKEGPSILRIQQVVRGDSAAYFCASSPPGGARSYNEQFFGPGTRLTVL.

The V call is TRBV6-1, the J call TRBJ1-6; 7 nucleotides match TRBD1. Germline V lookup: CDR1 MNHNS, CDR2 SASEGT. J gave up 5 bases and V 1 base, and 5 bases lay outside the gene matches. The length of the CDR3 is 16 residues. CDR3 sequence reads: CASSEGGGGDNSPLHF. The CDR3 coding sequence is TGTGCCAGCAGTGAAGGGGGAGGGGGCGATAATTCACCCCTCCACTTT.

The chain recombines TRBV29-1 with TRBJ2-1, with TRBD1 matching 8 bases. CDR1 SQVTM and CDR2 ANQGSEA come from the germline V gene. J was trimmed by 8 bases and V by 6 bases; bases with no gene match: 12. The CDR3 runs 14 residues. The CDR3 loop reads CSVFLQTGDDEQFF. The CDR3 nucleotides are TGCAGCGTCTTCCTACAGACAGGGGATGATGAGCAGTTCTTC.

This clone was detected once. The chain is built from TRBV2 and TRBJ2-2; 8 bases fit TRBD1. Germline loops: CDR1 SNHLY, CDR2 FYNNEI. CDR3 size: 17 residues. After removal of 2 bases from V and 1 base from J, the junction contained 6 bases not matched to a gene. The CDR3 protein is CASSERIGTGNTGELFF. The CDR3 coding sequence is TGTGCCAGCAGTGAACGGATAGGGACAGGGAACACCGGGGAGCTGTTTTTT.

Worth noting for this clone: This CDR3 is also generated by other DNA sequences in the sample. CDR3 nucleotide sequence: TGCGCCAGCAGCTCGACAGGGGGTAACTACAATGAGCAGTTCTTC. Translated, it gives CASSSTGGNYNEQFF. V gene TRBV5-1 combines with J gene TRBJ2-1; the match to TRBD1 covers 9 bases. This CDR3 contains 15 residues. Germline V lookup: CDR1 SGHRS, CDR2 YFSETQ. J gave up 3 bases and V 3 bases, and 4 bases lay outside the gene matches.

The chain couples TRBV6-5 to TRBJ2-1; 10 bases match TRBD1. Germline V lookup: CDR1 MNHEY, CDR2 SVGAGI. V lost 8 bases and J lost 7; bases outside the gene matches: 11. The CDR3 runs to 15 residues. This CDR3 reads CASSSGTGDANEQFF. The CDR3 DNA reads as TGTGCCAGCTCTTCCGGGACAGGGGATGCGAATGAGCAGTTCTTC.